The rows below give T cell receptor beta chains drawn from one sample of a study of blood T cell repertoires in COVID-19. Clones were sequenced by immunoSEQ multiplex PCR, and TCRdb holds only the in-frame ones, with some missing. The sample has approximately 140,000 clones; around 82% are singletons. The sample consisted of PBMCs or T cells enriched from blood (not recorded which). These TCRs come from a man between 45 and 60 years old in a cohort exposed to, infected with or recovered from COVID-19 (not recorded which). The CDR3 runs from the conserved cysteine through the conserved F or W. D genes are given only for firm matches. Clone size is shown for a subset of rows, as once, few, many or a class of expanded clone.

TRBV9	TRBJ2-7	NA	TRBD2	TGTGCCAGCAGCGAGGCACCGGGGGGGGAGCAGTACTTC	CASSEAPGGEQYF
TRBV28	TRBJ2-1	NA	NA	TGTGCCAGCAGTGACACCTCCTACAATGAGCAGTTCTTC	CASSDTSYNEQFF
TRBV19	TRBJ1-5	few	NA	TGTGCCAGTAGTATGGTAGGGGGCAATCAGCCCCAGCATTTT	CASSMVGGNQPQHF
TRBV10-3	TRBJ1-2	NA	NA	TGTGCCATCAGTGAGGAGAACAGGTATTCCGATGGCTACACCTTC	CAISEENRYSDGYTF
TRBV6-1	TRBJ1-2	once	TRBD1	TGTGCCAGCAGTAGAACCTCGGGACAGAACTATGGCTACACCTTC	CASSRTSGQNYGYTF
TRBV19	TRBJ2-5	NA	NA	TGTGCCAGTAGTATAGTAGGACACCTGATACAAGAGACCCAGTACTTC	CASSIVGHLIQETQYF
TRBV4-1	TRBJ2-5	NA	TRBD2	TGCGCCAGCAGCCAAGAAGGGCGACTAGCGGAAGAGACCCAGTACTTC	CASSQEGRLAEETQYF
TRBV28	TRBJ1-2	NA	NA	TGTGCCAGCAGTTTTGTCGGGTCGGGGGTGGAGGGCTACACCTTC	CASSFVGSGVEGYTF
TRBV14	TRBJ1-6	NA	TRBD1	TGTGCCAGCAGCTTGGACAGGGGTAATTCACCCCTCCACTTT	CASSLDRGNSPLHF
TRBV9	TRBJ1-6	NA	TRBD1	TGTGCCAGCAGCGTAGTTACAGGGGTTTCACCCCTCCACTTT	CASSVVTGVSPLHF
TRBV28	TRBJ2-3	few	TRBD2	TGTGCCAGCAGTTTCCCGACATTGACTAGCGGGAGATCAGATACGCAGTATTTT	CASSFPTLTSGRSDTQYF
TRBV30	TRBJ1-6	NA	NA	TGTGCCTGGAGGAAGGGGGGGGAAAGCTATTCACCCCTCCACTTT	CAWRKGGESYSPLHF
TRBV9	TRBJ2-2	once	NA	TGTGCCAGCAGCGTAGGAGGGGGCACCGGGGAGCTGTTTTTT	CASSVGGGTGELFF
TRBV6-4	TRBJ2-3	NA	NA	TGTGCCAGCAGTATTGCCGGGAACACAGATACGCAGTATTTT	CASSIAGNTDTQYF
TRBV2	TRBJ1-1	NA	TRBD1	TGTGCCAGCAAGGGACAGCTCCTCATGAACACTGAAGCTTTCTTT	CASKGQLLMNTEAFF
TRBV7-2	TRBJ2-5	NA	NA	TGTGCCAGCAGCTCCCGCGCCGGGAAGACCCAGTACTTC	CASSSRAGKTQYF
TRBV9	TRBJ2-1	few	TRBD2	TGTGCCAGCAGCGGGGTCTTAGCGGGAGTCAACAATGAGCAGTTCTTC	CASSGVLAGVNNEQFF
TRBV6-5	TRBJ1-2	NA	NA	TGTGCCAGCAGTCTAGAAACGGACTACACCTTC	CASSLETDYTF
TRBV2	TRBJ1-3	NA	NA	TGTGCCAGCAGTGCCTTACACCGGAGCTCTGGAAACACCATATATTTT	CASSALHRSSGNTIYF
TRBV6-6	TRBJ2-2	NA	TRBD1	TGTGCCAGCAGTTACACGACAGGGGGTACCGGGGAGCTGTTTTTT	CASSYTTGGTGELFF